Described below is a single T cell receptor beta chain sequence and its context. The source of the sample is a study of OX40 agonist ivuxolimab in advanced cancers. Profiling relied on immunoSEQ multiplex PCR, and the TCRdb table lists in-frame clones only, not all of them. The profile covers almost 50,000 clones, with 75% to 90% appearing a single time and 40% to 65% taken by the ten largest. The receptor was isolated from an adult with an advanced solid tumor such as melanoma, head and neck, liver or kidney cancer. The input for sequencing was CD4+ or CD8+ T cells sorted from blood, taken in a trial of the OX40 agonist ivuxolimab.

The DNA for the CDR3 is TGTGCCAGCAGCTTAGTAGAAAATCAGCCCCAGCATTTT. This codes for CASSLVENQPQHF. The chain combines TRBV7-2 with TRBJ1-5; D is unresolved. CDR1 is SGHTA and CDR2 is FQGNSA in the germline V gene. V was shortened by 1 base and J by 4 bases, with 5 bases between the two germline ends. The CDR3 consists of 13 residues.